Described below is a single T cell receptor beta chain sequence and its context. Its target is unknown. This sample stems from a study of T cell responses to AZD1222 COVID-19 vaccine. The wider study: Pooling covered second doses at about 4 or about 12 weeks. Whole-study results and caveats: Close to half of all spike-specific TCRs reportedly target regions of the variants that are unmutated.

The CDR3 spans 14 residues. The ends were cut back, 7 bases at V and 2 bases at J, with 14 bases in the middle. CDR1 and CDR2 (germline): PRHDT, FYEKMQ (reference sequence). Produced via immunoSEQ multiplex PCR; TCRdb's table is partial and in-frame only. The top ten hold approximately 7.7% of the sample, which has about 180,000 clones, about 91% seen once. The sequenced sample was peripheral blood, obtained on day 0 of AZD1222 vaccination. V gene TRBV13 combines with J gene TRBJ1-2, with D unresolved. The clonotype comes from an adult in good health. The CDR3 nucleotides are TGTGCCAGCACCACCATCGACGGGAACTATGGCTACACCTTC. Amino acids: CASTTIDGNYGYTF.